The clone carrying this T cell receptor beta chain has only a few counts. The sample belongs to a study of shared clonotypes between healthy human individuals. Germline V gene sequence: CDR1 SGHTA, CDR2 FQGNSA. Trimming took off 1 base at V and 6 bases at J, with 12 bases between the two ends. The CDR3 spans 14 residues. Template amounts of around 270 ng DNA, approximately 30,000 T cell genomes, were employed in unsorted PBMC replicate PCRs. This table comes from immunoSEQ multiplex PCR, and its TCRdb copy is limited to in-frame clones, with some not included. The repertoire holds about 490,000 clones, with 75% to 85% as singletons.

Input material: PBMCs. The rearrangement uses TRBV7-2 and TRBJ1-2; D may be TRBD1 (6 bases). The sequence was collected from a woman aged 40-49 years in good health. Some clones in this sample may be carry-over from other donors' samples. The CDR3 region is CASSLVQGRDGYTF. The CDR3 DNA sequence: TGTGCCAGCAGCTTAGTGCAGGGGAGGGATGGCTACACCTTC.